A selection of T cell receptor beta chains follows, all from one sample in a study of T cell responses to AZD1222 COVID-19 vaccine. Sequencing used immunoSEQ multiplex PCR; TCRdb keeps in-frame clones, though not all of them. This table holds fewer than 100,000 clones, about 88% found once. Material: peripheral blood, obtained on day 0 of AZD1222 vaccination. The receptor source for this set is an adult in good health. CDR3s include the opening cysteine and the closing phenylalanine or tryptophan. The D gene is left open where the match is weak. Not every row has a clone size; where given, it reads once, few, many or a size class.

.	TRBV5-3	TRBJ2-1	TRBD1	CSSFGQGASSEQFF	TGTTCCTCGTTCGGGCAGGGGGCTTCGAGTGAGCAGTTCTTC
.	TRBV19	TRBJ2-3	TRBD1	CASSWGQGRDTQYF	TGTGCCAGTAGCTGGGGACAGGGTCGAGATACGCAGTATTTT
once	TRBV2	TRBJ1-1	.	CASSRWPSTEAFF	TGTGCCAGCAGTCGGTGGCCGTCCACTGAAGCTTTCTTT
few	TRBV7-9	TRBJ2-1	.	CASSRPALYNEQFF	TGTGCCAGCAGCCGGCCGGCCCTATACAATGAGCAGTTCTTC
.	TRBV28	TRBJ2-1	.	CASSREQISYNEQFF	TGTGCCAGTTCAAGAGAACAAATCTCCTACAATGAGCAGTTCTTC
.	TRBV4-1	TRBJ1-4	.	CASSQKLSGGDEKLFF	TGCGCCAGCAGCCAAAAACTAAGTGGAGGGGATGAAAAACTGTTTTTT
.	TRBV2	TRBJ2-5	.	CASSVNLGGPETQYF	TGTGCCAGCAGTGTCAACCTCGGGGGGCCTGAGACCCAGTACTTC
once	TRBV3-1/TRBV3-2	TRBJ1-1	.	CASSQVAGADTEAFF	TGTGCCAGCAGCCAAGTTGCGGGTGCGGACACTGAAGCTTTCTTT
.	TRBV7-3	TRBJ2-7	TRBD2	CASSTSGGSSYEQYF	TGTGCCAGCAGCACTAGCGGGGGAAGCTCCTACGAGCAGTACTTC
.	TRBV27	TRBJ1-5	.	CASSLGAEDQPQHF	TGTGCCAGCAGTTTAGGGGCAGAAGATCAGCCCCAGCATTTT
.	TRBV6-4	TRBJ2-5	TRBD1	CASSDRDRGIQETQYF	TGTGCCAGCAGTGACCGGGACAGGGGGATTCAAGAGACCCAGTACTTC
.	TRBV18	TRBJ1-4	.	CASSPETAATNEKLFF	TGTGCCAGCTCACCCGAAACAGCTGCAACTAATGAAAAACTGTTTTTT
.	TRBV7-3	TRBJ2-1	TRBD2	CASSLLAGSYNEQFF	TGTGCCAGCAGCTTACTAGCGGGTTCCTACAATGAGCAGTTCTTC
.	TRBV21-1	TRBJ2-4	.	CASSKGGALIAKNIQYF	TGTGCCAGCAGCAAAGGGGGGGCCTTGATAGCCAAAAACATTCAGTACTTC
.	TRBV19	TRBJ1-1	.	CASRLDSYTEAFF	TGTGCCAGTAGGCTGGACAGTTACACTGAAGCTTTCTTT
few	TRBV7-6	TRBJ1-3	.	CASSLDSGAPSGNTIYF	TGTGCCAGCAGCTTAGATTCAGGGGCCCCCTCTGGAAACACCATATATTTT
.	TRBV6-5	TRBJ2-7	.	CASSYPWGADEQYF	TGTGCCAGCAGTTACCCATGGGGAGCGGACGAGCAGTACTTC
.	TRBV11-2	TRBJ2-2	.	CASSLGVNTGELFF	TGTGCCAGCAGCTTAGGGGTAAACACCGGGGAGCTGTTTTTT
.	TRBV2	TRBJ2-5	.	CASSGRQVEETQYF	TGTGCCAGCAGTGGGCGACAGGTCGAAGAGACCCAGTACTTC
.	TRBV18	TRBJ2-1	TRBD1	CASSPPTGDYNEQFF	TGTGCCAGCTCACCACCGACAGGGGATTACAATGAGCAGTTCTTC
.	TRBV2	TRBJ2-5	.	CASSEGETQYF	TGTGCCAGCAGTGAAGGGGAGACCCAGTACTTC
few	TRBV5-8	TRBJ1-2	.	CASSLYTYGYTF	TGTGCCAGCAGCTTGTACACGTATGGCTACACCTTC
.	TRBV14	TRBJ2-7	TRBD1	CASSQGTGGSYEQYF	TGTGCCAGCAGCCAAGGGACAGGGGGCTCCTACGAGCAGTACTTC
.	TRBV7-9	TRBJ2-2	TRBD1	CASSLGTGGPGELFF	TGTGCCAGCAGCTTAGGGACAGGGGGTCCCGGGGAGCTGTTTTTT
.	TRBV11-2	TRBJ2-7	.	CASSLIRSGSHEQYF	TGTGCCAGCAGCTTAATTCGTTCGGGGTCGCACGAGCAGTACTTC
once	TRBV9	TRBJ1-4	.	CASTGQPSNEKLFF	TGTGCCAGCACCGGACAGCCCTCTAATGAAAAACTGTTTTTT
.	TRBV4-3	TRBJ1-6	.	CASSQEQGADSPLHF	TGCGCCAGCAGCCAAGAGCAGGGAGCTGATTCACCCCTCCACTTT
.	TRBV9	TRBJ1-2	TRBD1	CASSAGAQGARLYGYTF	TGTGCCAGCAGCGCGGGGGCCCAGGGGGCGAGACTCTATGGCTACACCTTC